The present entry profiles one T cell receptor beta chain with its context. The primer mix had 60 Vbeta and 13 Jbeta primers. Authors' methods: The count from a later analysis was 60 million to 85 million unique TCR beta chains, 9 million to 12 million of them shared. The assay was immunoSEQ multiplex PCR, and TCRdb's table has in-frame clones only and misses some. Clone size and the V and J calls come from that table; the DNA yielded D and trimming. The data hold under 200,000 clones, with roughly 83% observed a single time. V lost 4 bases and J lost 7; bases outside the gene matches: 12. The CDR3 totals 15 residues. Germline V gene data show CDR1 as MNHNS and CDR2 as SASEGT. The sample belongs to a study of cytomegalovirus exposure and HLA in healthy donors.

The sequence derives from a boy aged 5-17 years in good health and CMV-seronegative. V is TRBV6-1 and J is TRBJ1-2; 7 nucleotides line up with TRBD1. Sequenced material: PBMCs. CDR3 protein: CASSANRGGLGGYTF. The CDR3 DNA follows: TGTGCCAGCAGTGCAAACAGGGGAGGTCTGGGTGGCTACACCTTC.